This TCR beta chain appears in the sequencing data of a study of molecular identifiers for immune sequencing clone quantification. Overall study: RNA, taken in replicates from about 20,000 or 100,000 naive CD8 cells, was split five ways, with four sequenced.

Study-level findings and limits: Jurkat TCR RNA spiked in from one cell could reportedly be detected among about a million naive cells.

TCRdb processed the PCR reads anew with MiXCR; each CDR3 protein has one entry. The data show over 600,000 distinct CDR3 sequences, about 20% seen once. Per germline, CDR1 SEHNR and CDR2 FQNEAQ (reference sequence). The CDR3 extends over 15 amino acids. V was pared by 5 bases and J by 1 base, with 14 bases between. This clonotype has at least ten counts. What it binds is not known. This chain uses TRBV7-9 with TRBJ1-1, with D perhaps TRBD1 (6 bases). The sample was naive CD8+ T cells from blood, with Jurkat cell RNA spiked in. Subset reported: FACS-sorted CD8+CD4-CCR7+CD45RA+ naive T cells. The source is a human donor in good health. Some libraries in this study had Jurkat cell RNA spiked in. The CDR3, as DNA: TGTGCCAGCAGCACAAGTGGGACACCGAACACTGAAGCTTTCTTT. It translates to CASSTSGTPNTEAFF.